This TCR beta chain was profiled in a study of response to subunit inactivated influenza vaccine. General observations from the study: Each seasonal influenza vaccination recruits few new T cells, the authors suggested.

TCRdb reanalysed the RT-PCR reads using MiXCR and keeps one entry per CDR3 protein. The table has almost 250,000 distinct CDR3 sequences, less than 15% seen once. This clonotype was seen at least ten times. Its target is not known. V gave up 1 base and J gave up 0 bases, with 6 bases separating them. CDR3 length: 14 amino acids. CDR1 LGHNA and CDR2 YNFKEQ come from the germline V gene. This clonotype was sampled from a man aged 45-65 years who received an inactivated influenza vaccine. V usage is TRBV4-2 and J usage is TRBJ1-1; D is unresolved. The material was non-naive T cells sorted from PBMCs, obtained 14 days before vaccination. CDR3 nucleotide sequence: TGTGCCAGCAGCCAAGGCGGGTTGAACACTGAAGCTTTCTTT. Translated, it gives CASSQGGLNTEAFF.